These 22 T cell receptor beta chains were sequenced from one sample in a study of long-term antiretroviral therapy in people with HIV. Version v3.0 of the immunoSEQ assay was performed at survey level. Assay: immunoSEQ multiplex PCR; the TCRdb copy retains only in-frame clones and omits some. The sample has roughly 29,000 clones; about 96% are singletons. Sequenced here: unsorted PBMCs, sampled 5.3 years after starting antiretroviral therapy. Receptor source: a man aged 30 to 39 with HIV.

V usage is TRBV11-2 and J usage is TRBJ2-2; TRBD1 agrees at 10 bases. Germline CDR1 SGHAT, CDR2 FQNNGV. V gave up 4 bases and J gave up 5 bases; unmatched junction bases: 4. CDR3 length equals 15 residues. CDR3 nucleotides: TGTGCCAGCAGCTCAGGACAGGGGGAAACCGGGGAGCTGTTTTTT. The encoded protein is CASSSGQGETGELFF.

The rearrangement joins TRBV7-9 to TRBJ2-7, with D hard to call. Germline CDR1 SEHNR, CDR2 FQNEAQ (reference sequence). The V end was cut by 5 bases, the J end by 7 bases, with 18 bases between. The CDR3 is made up of 14 amino acids. Written as DNA, the CDR3 is TGTGCCAGCAGCCCAGCATATGTGGTTATGGAGCAGTACTTC. The encoded protein is CASSPAYVVMEQYF.

A single count supports this clone. The rearrangement uses TRBV7-9 and TRBJ1-5, with D tentatively TRBD1 (5 bases). Per germline, CDR1 SEHNR and CDR2 FQNEAQ (reference sequence). V gave up 1 base and J gave up 5 bases, with 12 bases separating them. The CDR3 is 15 residues long. As DNA, the CDR3 is TGTGCCAGCAGCTTAGTGAGGGACGTCGATCAGCCCCAGCATTTT. Translation gives CASSLVRDVDQPQHF.

The V call is TRBV28, the J call TRBJ2-3, with D possibly TRBD1 on 6 matching bases. From germline, CDR1 is MDHEN and CDR2 SYDVKM. The germline V and J ends were trimmed by 6 bases and 5 bases, with 9 bases remaining between them. The CDR3 covers 12 residues. CDR3 sequence: CASSFRGDTQYF. CDR3 coding DNA: TGTGCCAGCAGCTTCAGGGGAGATACGCAGTATTTT.

The chain carries TRBV19 and TRBJ1-1; D remains ambiguous. The germline V gene has CDR1 LNHDA and CDR2 SQIVND (reference sequence). Trimming cost V 1 base and J 1 base, with 16 bases left between them. The CDR3 consists of 17 residues. The CDR3 nucleotides read TGTGCCAGTAGTATAGTCGCCCCTGTGCGGTCGAACACTGAAGCTTTCTTT. This sequence encodes CASSIVAPVRSNTEAFF.

This chain connects TRBV29-1 to TRBJ1-2; D unresolved. This CDR3 is built from 14 residues. V was trimmed by 1 base and J by 4 bases, leaving 13 bases between them. Looked up from germline, CDR1 is SQVTM and CDR2 is ANQGSEA. CDR3 bases: TGCAGCGTTGAAGTAGTGGCAGAGAGCTATGGCTACACCTTC. This gives the protein CSVEVVAESYGYTF.

This clone was seen once. This chain connects TRBV10-1 to TRBJ1-5, with 7 bases identical to TRBD1. Germline CDR1 is WNHNN and CDR2 is SYGVQD (reference sequence). The CDR3 extends over 17 amino acids. V was clipped by 0 bases and J by 5 bases; unmatched bases: 10. The CDR3 sequence is CASSESGTALTYQPQHF. The CDR3 DNA is TGCGCCAGCAGTGAGTCGGGGACAGCTCTCACTTATCAGCCCCAGCATTTT.

The V call is TRBV6-6, the J call TRBJ2-7; D possibly corresponds to TRBD1 (5 bases). Trimming stripped 6 bases from V and 1 base from J, with 19 bases between. The germline gives CDR1 MNHNY, CDR2 SVGAGI (reference sequence). This CDR3 has 16 amino acids. The chain's CDR3 is CASSSSSGIRSYEQYF. The CDR3, as DNA: TGTGCCAGCAGCTCAAGCTCAGGGATAAGGTCCTACGAGCAGTACTTC.

There are a few counts of this clone. This sequence joins TRBV6-1 and TRBJ1-2; D ambiguous. Trimming removed 8 bases at V and 4 bases at J, with 17 bases between. CDR3 length: 14 amino acids. Germline CDR1 MNHNS, CDR2 SASEGT. The CDR3 here is CASAILLGTYGYTF. The CDR3, as DNA: TGTGCCAGCGCCATTCTCCTAGGAACCTATGGCTACACCTTC.

This chain joins TRBV10-2 and TRBJ2-2; D perhaps matches TRBD2 (6 bases). The germline CDR1 and CDR2 sequences are WSHSY and SAAADI. With 10 bases removed from V and 0 bases from J, the gap between germline ends came to 12 bases. The CDR3 runs 14 residues. CDR3 nucleotides: TGCGCCACCCTAGCGAGCACGAACACCGGGGAGCTGTTTTTT. Its protein is CATLASTNTGELFF.

This chain uses TRBV27 with TRBJ1-2; TRBD1 matches at 9 bases. The CDR3 length is 15 residues. Germline CDR1 and CDR2: MNHEY and SMNVEV (reference sequence). V was pared by 4 bases and J by 8 bases, with 11 bases of the junction left unmatched. The CDR3 DNA follows: TGTGCCAGCAGTTCCCACCAACAGGGGGCGTGGGGCTACACCTTC. Translating gives CASSSHQQGAWGYTF.

CDR3 coding DNA: TGTGCCCGGGACTGGGATGACACCGGGGAGCTGTTTTTT. The encoded protein is CARDWDDTGELFF. The chain is built from TRBV30 and TRBJ2-2; a possible D gene is TRBD2 (6 bases). The CDR3 loop spans 13 amino acids. V was pared by 8 bases and J by 3 bases, with 13 bases between. Looked up from germline, CDR1 is GTSNPN and CDR2 is SVGIG (reference sequence).

This clone was counted a few times. The chain uses TRBV28 and TRBJ1-5; D unresolved. V lost 3 bases and J 0 bases, leaving 12 bases between the germline ends. The CDR3 is 16 amino acids. Germline loops: CDR1 MDHEN, CDR2 SYDVKM. The DNA of the CDR3 is TGTGCCAGCAGTTTCCCCCCTATTTATAGCAATCAGCCCCAGCATTTT. Its protein is CASSFPPIYSNQPQHF.

This rearrangement joins TRBV9 to TRBJ2-3; possibly TRBD2 for D (6 bases). Deletions cut 3 bases from V and 2 bases from J, with 10 bases between. The CDR3 has 14 amino acids. Germline V gene sequence: CDR1 SGDLS, CDR2 YYNGEE. CDR3 sequence reads: CASSGSGYTDTQYF. The CDR3 bases are TGTGCCAGCAGCGGTAGCGGATACACAGATACGCAGTATTTT.

The chain couples TRBV5-1 to TRBJ2-5, with D tentatively TRBD2 (6 bases). This CDR3 is built from 16 residues. Looked up from germline, CDR1 is SGHRS and CDR2 is YFSETQ. Trimming took 0 bases from V and 0 from J, leaving 12 bases between them. The DNA for the CDR3 is TGCGCCAGCAGCTTGGATAGCGGAGCGTACCAAGAGACCCAGTACTTC. Protein sequence: CASSLDSGAYQETQYF.

In regard to this clone: A read error is likely, as this CDR3 ends without the conserved phenylalanine or tryptophan. The rearrangement joins TRBV25-1 to TRBJ1-4; D is ambiguous. Germline lookup yields CDR1 MGHDK and CDR2 SYGVNS. V lost 1 base and J lost 7, with 4 bases in between. The CDR3 consists of 12 residues. The CDR3 nucleotides read TGTGCCAGCAGTGAATGGTCTGAAAAACTGTTTTAT. This translates into CASSEWSEKLFY.

V usage is TRBV7-9 and J usage is TRBJ1-1; TRBD1 matches 7 bases. Germline lookup yields CDR1 SEHNR and CDR2 FQNEAQ (reference sequence). CDR3 length equals 15 residues. The V segment lost 5 bases and the J segment 4 bases; nucleotides outside the gene matches: 10. The CDR3 DNA reads TGTGCCAGCAGCGGACCTAACAGGGGATCCACTGAAGCTTTCTTT. It specifies CASSGPNRGSTEAFF.

The chain recombines TRBV7-3 with TRBJ2-2, with D possibly matching TRBD2 (6 bases). In germline, CDR1 is SGHTA, CDR2 FQGTGA. The V gene lost 6 bases and the J gene lost 2 bases, with 10 bases spanning the gap. The CDR3 runs 14 residues. As DNA, the CDR3 is TGTGCCAGCAGAATAGCGGCCAACACCGGGGAGCTGTTTTTT. Encoded protein: CASRIAANTGELFF.

This clone was recorded once. This chain joins TRBV7-9 and TRBJ2-2; D is uncertain. The CDR3 spans 13 residues. Germline CDR1 and CDR2: SEHNR and FQNEAQ (reference sequence). The V gene lost 1 base and the J gene lost 5 bases, with 5 bases spanning the gap. The CDR3 spells CASSLVETGELFF. In DNA form, the CDR3 reads TGTGCCAGCAGCTTAGTAGAAACCGGGGAGCTGTTTTTT.

The chain employs TRBV19 and TRBJ1-1, with 8 bases identical to TRBD1. The CDR3 is 14 amino acids. Germline V lookup: CDR1 LNHDA, CDR2 SQIVND (reference sequence). V was pared by 5 bases and J by 0 bases, with 2 bases of the junction left unmatched. The CDR3 loop is CASSGQGMNTEAFF. In DNA, the CDR3 is TGTGCCAGTAGTGGACAGGGTATGAACACTGAAGCTTTCTTT.

The chain recombines TRBV19 with TRBJ2-1; D is undetermined. The V gene lost 3 bases and the J gene lost 1 base, with 10 bases spanning the gap. The germline V gene has CDR1 LNHDA and CDR2 SQIVND (reference sequence). This CDR3 has 15 residues. CDR3 in DNA: TGTGCCAGTAGTATCTTGGGTGTGTCCTACAATGAGCAGTTCTTC. Translated: CASSILGVSYNEQFF.

The chain couples TRBV4-3 to TRBJ2-7, with D perhaps matching TRBD1 (6 bases). Germline V CDR1 and CDR2: LGHNA, YSLEER. The V gene lost 4 bases and the J gene lost 6 bases, with 16 bases spanning the gap. This CDR3 spans 14 amino acids. CDR3 amino acids: CASSRGQGTSEQYF. The CDR3 nucleotides read TGCGCCAGCAGCCGGGGGCAGGGAACCTCCGAGCAGTACTTC.